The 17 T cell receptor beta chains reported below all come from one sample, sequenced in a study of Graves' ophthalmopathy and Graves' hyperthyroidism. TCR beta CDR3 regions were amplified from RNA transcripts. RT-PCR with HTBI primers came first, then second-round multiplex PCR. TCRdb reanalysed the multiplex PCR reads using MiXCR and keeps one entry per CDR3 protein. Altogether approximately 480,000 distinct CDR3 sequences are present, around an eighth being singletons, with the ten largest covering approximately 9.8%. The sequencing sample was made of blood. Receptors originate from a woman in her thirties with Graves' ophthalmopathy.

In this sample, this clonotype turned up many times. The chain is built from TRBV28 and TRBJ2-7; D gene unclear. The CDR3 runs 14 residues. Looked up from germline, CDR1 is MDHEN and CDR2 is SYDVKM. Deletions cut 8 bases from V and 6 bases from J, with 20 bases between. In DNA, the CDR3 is TGTGCCAGCGAAAGTTATCTTGGTTCCCCCGAGCAGTACTTC. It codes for CASESYLGSPEQYF.

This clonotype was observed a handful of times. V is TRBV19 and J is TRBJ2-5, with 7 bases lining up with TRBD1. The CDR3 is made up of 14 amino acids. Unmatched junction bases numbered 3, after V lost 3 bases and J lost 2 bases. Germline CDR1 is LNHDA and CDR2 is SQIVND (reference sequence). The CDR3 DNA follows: TGTGCCAGTAGTATGACAGGGATACAAGAGACCCAGTACTTC. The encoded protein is CASSMTGIQETQYF.

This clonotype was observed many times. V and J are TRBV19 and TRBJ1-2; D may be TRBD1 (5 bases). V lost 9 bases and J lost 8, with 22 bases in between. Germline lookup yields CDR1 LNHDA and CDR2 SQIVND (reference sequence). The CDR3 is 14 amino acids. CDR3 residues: CASNPLKRGWGYTF. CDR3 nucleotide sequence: TGTGCCAGCAACCCGTTGAAAAGGGGTTGGGGCTACACCTTC.

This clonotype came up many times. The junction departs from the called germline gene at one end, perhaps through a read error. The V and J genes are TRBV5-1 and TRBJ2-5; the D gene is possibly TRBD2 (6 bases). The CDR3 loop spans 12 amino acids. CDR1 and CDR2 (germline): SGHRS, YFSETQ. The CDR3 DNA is TGTGCCAGCAGCTTAAGCGGGGAGACCCAGTACTTC. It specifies CASSLSGETQYF. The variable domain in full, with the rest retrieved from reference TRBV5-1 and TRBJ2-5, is KAGVTQTPRYLIKTRGQQVTLSCSPISGHRSVSWYQQTPGQGLQFLFEYFSETQRNKGNFPGRFSGRQFSNSRSEMNVSTLELGDSALYLCASSLSGETQYFGPGTRLLVL.

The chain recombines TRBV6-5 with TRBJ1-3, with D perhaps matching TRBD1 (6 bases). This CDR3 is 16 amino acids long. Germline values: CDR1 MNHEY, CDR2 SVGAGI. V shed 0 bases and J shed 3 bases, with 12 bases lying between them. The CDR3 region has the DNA TGTGCCAGCAGTTACTCGGGCAGGGGTCTTGGAAACACCATATATTTT. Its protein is CASSYSGRGLGNTIYF.

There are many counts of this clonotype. This chain's CDR3 is CASRIHGSNQPQHF. CDR3 nucleotides: TGTGCCAGCAGAATCCACGGCAGCAATCAGCCCCAGCATTTT. V gene TRBV6-2 or TRBV6-3 combines with J gene TRBJ1-5; unclear D gene. This CDR3 contains 14 residues. Germline loops: CDR1 MNHEY, CDR2 SVGEGT. Trimming took off 6 bases at V and 1 base at J, with 10 bases between the two ends.

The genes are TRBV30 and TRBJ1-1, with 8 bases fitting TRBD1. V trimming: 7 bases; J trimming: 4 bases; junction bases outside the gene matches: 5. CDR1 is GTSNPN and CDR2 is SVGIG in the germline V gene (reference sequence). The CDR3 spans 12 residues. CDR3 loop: CASHRGATEAFF. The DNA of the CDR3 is TGTGCCTCCCACAGGGGGGCCACTGAAGCTTTCTTT. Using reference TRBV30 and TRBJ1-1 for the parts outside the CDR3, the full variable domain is SQTIHQWPATLVQPVGSPLSLECTVEGTSNPNLYWYRQAAGRGLQLLFYSVGIGQISSEVPQNLSASRPQDRQFILSSKKLLLSDSGFYLCASHRGATEAFFGQGTRLTVV.

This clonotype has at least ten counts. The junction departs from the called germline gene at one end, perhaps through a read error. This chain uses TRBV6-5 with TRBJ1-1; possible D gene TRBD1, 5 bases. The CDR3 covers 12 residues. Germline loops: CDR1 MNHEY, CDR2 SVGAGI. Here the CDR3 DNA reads TGTGCCAGCAGTTACTTACGGGGCGGGAATCTCTTT. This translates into CASSYLRGGNLF.

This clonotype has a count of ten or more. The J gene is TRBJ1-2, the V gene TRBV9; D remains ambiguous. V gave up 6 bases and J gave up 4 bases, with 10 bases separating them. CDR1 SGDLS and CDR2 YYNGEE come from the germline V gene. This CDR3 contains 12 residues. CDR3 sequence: CASTSEVYGYTF. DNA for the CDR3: TGTGCCAGCACCTCGGAAGTCTATGGCTACACCTTC.

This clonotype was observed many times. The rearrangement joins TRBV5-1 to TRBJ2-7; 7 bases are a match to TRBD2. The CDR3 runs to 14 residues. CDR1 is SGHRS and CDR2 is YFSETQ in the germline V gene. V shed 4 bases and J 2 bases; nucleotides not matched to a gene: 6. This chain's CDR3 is CASSPPGLPYEQYF. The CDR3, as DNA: TGCGCCAGCAGCCCCCCGGGACTACCCTACGAGCAGTACTTC.

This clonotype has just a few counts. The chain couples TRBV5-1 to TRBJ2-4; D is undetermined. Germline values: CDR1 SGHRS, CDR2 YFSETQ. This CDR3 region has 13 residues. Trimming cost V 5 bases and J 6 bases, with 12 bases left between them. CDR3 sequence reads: CASSPSDRNIQYF. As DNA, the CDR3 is TGCGCCAGCAGTCCCTCTGATAGAAACATTCAGTACTTC.

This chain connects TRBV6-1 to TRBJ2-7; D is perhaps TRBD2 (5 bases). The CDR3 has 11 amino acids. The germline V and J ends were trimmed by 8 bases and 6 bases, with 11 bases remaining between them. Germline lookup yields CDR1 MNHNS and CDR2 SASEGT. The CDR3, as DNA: TGTGCCAGCTCCGGGGAAGCCGAGCAGTACTTC. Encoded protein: CASSGEAEQYF.

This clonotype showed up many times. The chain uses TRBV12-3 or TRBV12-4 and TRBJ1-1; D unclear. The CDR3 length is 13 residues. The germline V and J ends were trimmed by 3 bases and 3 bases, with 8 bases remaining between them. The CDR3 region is CASSFSGHTEAFF. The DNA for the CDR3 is TGTGCCAGCAGTTTCTCTGGGCACACTGAAGCTTTCTTT.

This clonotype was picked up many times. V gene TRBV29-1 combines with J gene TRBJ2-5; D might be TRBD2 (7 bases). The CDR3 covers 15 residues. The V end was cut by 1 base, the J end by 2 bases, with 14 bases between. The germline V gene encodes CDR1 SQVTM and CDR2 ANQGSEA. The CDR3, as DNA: TGCAGCGTTGAAGGGGGTAGGGGGGGACAAGAGACCCAGTACTTC. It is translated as CSVEGGRGGQETQYF.

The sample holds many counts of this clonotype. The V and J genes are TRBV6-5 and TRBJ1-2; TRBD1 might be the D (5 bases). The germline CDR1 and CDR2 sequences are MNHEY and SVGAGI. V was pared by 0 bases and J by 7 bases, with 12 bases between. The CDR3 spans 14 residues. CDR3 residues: CASSYSAREVGYTF. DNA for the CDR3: TGTGCCAGCAGTTACTCAGCCAGGGAGGTTGGCTACACCTTC.

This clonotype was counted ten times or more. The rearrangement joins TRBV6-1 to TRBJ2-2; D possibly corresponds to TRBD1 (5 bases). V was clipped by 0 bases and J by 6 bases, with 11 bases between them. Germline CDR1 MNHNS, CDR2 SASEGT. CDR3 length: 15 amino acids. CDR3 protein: CASSEAQGAAGELFF. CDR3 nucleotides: TGTGCCAGCAGTGAAGCGCAAGGGGCTGCCGGGGAGCTGTTTTTT.

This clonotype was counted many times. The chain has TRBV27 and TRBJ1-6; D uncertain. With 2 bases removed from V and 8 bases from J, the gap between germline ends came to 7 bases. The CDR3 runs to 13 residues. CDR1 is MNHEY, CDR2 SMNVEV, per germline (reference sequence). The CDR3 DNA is TGTGCCAGCAGTTTAAGATGGGATTCACCCCTCCACTTT. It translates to CASSLRWDSPLHF.